Each of the 30 T cell receptor beta chains below was sequenced from the same sample in a study of blood T cell repertoires in COVID-19. Clones were read by immunoSEQ multiplex PCR, and TCRdb kept only the in-frame ones, dropping some. The sample records about 190,000 clones, roughly 78% being singletons. Sequences were obtained from peripheral blood. These receptors were taken from a woman older than 75 with active or convalescent COVID-19.

In its sample, this clone was seen a few times. This chain uses TRBV4-1 with TRBJ2-3; TRBD1 is a possible D gene (5 bases). V was pared by 4 bases and J by 2 bases, with 22 bases between. CDR1 MGHRA and CDR2 YSYEKL come from the germline V gene. CDR3 size: 18 residues. In nucleotides, the CDR3 is TGCGCCAGCAGCCGAGCACCGCGCTGGGGCCGCAACACAGATACGCAGTATTTT. This translates into CASSRAPRWGRNTDTQYF.

The chain combines TRBV4-1 with TRBJ1-5, with 10 bases matching TRBD1. The CDR3 spans 16 residues. With 2 bases clipped from V and 6 bases from J, the junction kept 7 bases outside the gene matches. CDR1 and CDR2 (germline): MGHRA, YSYEKL. CDR3 nucleotides: TGCGCCAGCAGCCAAACCGGGACAGGGGCGGGTCAGCCCCAGCATTTT. It is translated as CASSQTGTGAGQPQHF.

V usage is TRBV7-6 and J usage is TRBJ2-3; D possibly corresponds to TRBD2 (6 bases). The CDR3 spans 16 residues. V gave up 1 base and J gave up 2 bases, with 13 bases separating them. Germline V CDR1 and CDR2: SGHVS, FNYEAQ. The CDR3 nucleotides are TGTGCCAGCAGCTTAGTGGGGGGATCCCACACAGATACGCAGTATTTT. The encoded protein is CASSLVGGSHTDTQYF.

The rearrangement joins TRBV3-1 (or the pseudogene TRBV3-2) to TRBJ1-4; no definite D call. The CDR3 contains 16 residues. CDR1 and CDR2 (germline): LGHDT, YNNKEL (reference sequence). V was cut by 0 bases and J by 2 bases, with 10 bases left in between. This CDR3 reads CASSQDPAFTNEKLFF. CDR3 DNA sequence: TGTGCCAGCAGCCAAGATCCTGCGTTTACTAATGAAAAACTGTTTTTT.

The chain uses TRBV19 and TRBJ1-1; 9 bases fit TRBD1. Trimming at V came to 9 bases and at J to 3 bases, leaving 8 bases not matched to a gene. The CDR3 consists of 14 residues. Per germline, CDR1 LNHDA and CDR2 SQIVND (reference sequence). The CDR3 sequence is CASRDRVIYTEAFF. The CDR3 coding sequence is TGTGCCAGCCGGGACAGGGTTATATACACTGAAGCTTTCTTT. The whole variable domain, remainder taken from reference TRBV19 and TRBJ1-1, is DGGITQSPKYLFRKEGQNVTLSCEQNLNHDAMYWYRQDPGQGLRLIYYSQIVNDFQKGDIAEGYSVSREKKESFPLTVTSAQKNPTAFYLCASRDRVIYTEAFFGQGTRLTVV.

The rearrangement links TRBV6-5 to TRBJ2-7; 7 bases match TRBD1. CDR3 length: 13 residues. Germline lookup yields CDR1 MNHEY and CDR2 SVGAGI. V gave up 10 bases and J gave up 0 bases; unmatched junction bases: 6. For the CDR3, the DNA is TGTGCCACTACAGGACAGGCCTCCTACGAGCAGTACTTC. Its translation is CATTGQASYEQYF.

The gene calls are TRBV10-1 and TRBJ2-1, with 11 bases matching TRBD2. Per germline, CDR1 WNHNN and CDR2 SYGVQD (reference sequence). Trimming at V came to 6 bases and at J to 4 bases, leaving 5 bases not matched to a gene. The length of the CDR3 is 15 residues. For the CDR3, the DNA is TGCGCCAGCAGCTACTTAGCGGGGGGGTACAATGAGCAGTTCTTC. This encodes CASSYLAGGYNEQFF.

The CDR3: CASSQGLLGYGYTF. The CDR3 nucleotides are TGTGCCAGCAGCCAGGGGCTTCTAGGCTATGGCTACACCTTC. The chain combines TRBV4-2 with TRBJ1-2, with D maybe TRBD1 (5 bases). The V gene lost 3 bases and the J gene lost 4 bases, with 12 bases spanning the gap. This CDR3 contains 14 residues. Germline V gene data show CDR1 as LGHNA and CDR2 as YNFKEQ.

The chain couples TRBV7-3 to TRBJ1-6; no clear D gene. Germline V gene sequence: CDR1 SGHTA, CDR2 FQGTGA. The V end was cut by 4 bases, the J end by 5 bases, with 12 bases between. The CDR3 contains 15 residues. The CDR3 region has the DNA TGTGCCAGCAGCTCGGGGAACGGACATAATTCACCCCTCCACTTT. Translated, it gives CASSSGNGHNSPLHF.

J is TRBJ1-5 and V is TRBV27; 9 nucleotides line up with TRBD1. The trim removed 4 bases at V and 11 bases at J, leaving 15 bases unmatched. The V gene's germline CDR1 is MNHEY and CDR2 SMNVEV (reference sequence). This CDR3 is 16 amino acids long. The CDR3 loop is CASSSQGGQGSQSQHF. The CDR3 nucleotides read TGTGCCAGCAGTTCACAAGGGGGACAGGGCAGTCAATCCCAGCATTTT.

The V and J genes are TRBV3-1 (or the pseudogene TRBV3-2) and TRBJ1-2, with TRBD1 matching 8 bases. Germline-derived CDR1 and CDR2 are LGHDT and YNNKEL (reference sequence). Germline trimming cut 3 bases from V and 6 bases from J; bases unmatched to any gene: 6. The CDR3 is 14 amino acids. The CDR3 is CASSQDRVLDGYTF. CDR3 in DNA: TGTGCCAGCAGCCAGGACAGGGTGTTAGATGGCTACACCTTC.

The chain has TRBV5-1 and TRBJ1-4, with D possibly matching TRBD1 (6 bases). This CDR3 has 14 amino acids. Trimming shortened V by 2 bases and J by 7 bases, and 12 bases separated the two germline ends. CDR1 and CDR2 (germline): SGHRS, YFSETQ. The CDR3 reads CASSFQGQSEKLFF. CDR3 DNA sequence: TGCGCCAGCAGCTTCCAGGGGCAGAGTGAAAAACTGTTTTTT.

Note on this clone: Other nucleotide sequences from this sample produce the same CDR3. Here the CDR3 DNA reads TGTGCCAGCAGGCTGGACAGGGGGTCTTACAATGAGCAGTTCTTC. Translated: CASRLDRGSYNEQFF. The chain uses TRBV2 and TRBJ2-1; 10 bases fit TRBD1. Germline assignment: CDR1 SNHLY and CDR2 FYNNEI. With 6 bases clipped from V and 4 bases from J, the junction kept 6 bases outside the gene matches. The length of the CDR3 is 15 residues.

This clone was counted a few times. V is TRBV20-1 and J is TRBJ1-1; TRBD1 agrees at 7 bases. The length of the CDR3 is 15 residues. In germline, CDR1 is DFQATT, CDR2 SNEGSKA (reference sequence). J gave up 0 bases and V 3 bases, and 7 bases lay outside the gene matches. The CDR3: CSASPLGQMNTEAFF. The CDR3 DNA reads TGCAGTGCTAGTCCCCTGGGACAGATGAACACTGAAGCTTTCTTT.

The V call is TRBV10-3, the J call TRBJ1-2, with D tentatively TRBD1 (6 bases). This CDR3 has 13 amino acids. CDR1 ENHRY and CDR2 SYGVKD come from the germline V gene. With 4 bases removed from V and 7 bases from J, the gap between germline ends came to 13 bases. CDR3 protein: CAISAGDPAGYTF. The CDR3 coding sequence is TGTGCCATCAGTGCAGGGGACCCGGCTGGCTACACCTTC.

The rearrangement uses TRBV5-1 and TRBJ1-1; no firm D call. CDR3 length: 15 amino acids. Between the trimmed V and J ends, which lost 3 bases and 3 bases, there was a span of 15 bases. Germline V gives CDR1 SGHRS, CDR2 YFSETQ. Written as DNA, the CDR3 is TGCGCCAGCAGCTCGGGAGGGCGGCGGGACACTGAAGCTTTCTTT. It translates to CASSSGGRRDTEAFF.

V and J are TRBV4-1 and TRBJ2-5; tentative D call: TRBD1 (6 bases). The germline V gene encodes CDR1 MGHRA and CDR2 YSYEKL. Trimming removed 6 bases from V and 1 base from J, with 12 bases in between. The CDR3 covers 14 residues. CDR3 protein: CASRPGTFQETQYF. In nucleotides, the CDR3 is TGCGCCAGCAGGCCTGGGACATTCCAAGAGACCCAGTACTTC.

This clone showed up just a few times. This chain uses TRBV18 with TRBJ2-5; tentative D call: TRBD2 (6 bases). Trimming took 3 bases from V and 1 from J, leaving 12 bases between them. CDR1 KGHSH and CDR2 LQKENI come from the germline V gene. The CDR3 contains 15 residues. The CDR3 sequence: CASSPAGGLQETQYF. CDR3 DNA sequence: TGTGCCAGCTCACCCGCCGGGGGACTCCAAGAGACCCAGTACTTC.

This chain connects TRBV5-5 to TRBJ1-1; the D is unclear. Trimming shortened V by 0 bases and J by 10 bases, and 10 bases separated the two germline ends. Germline lookup yields CDR1 SGHKS and CDR2 YYEKEE (reference sequence). This CDR3 contains 12 residues. The CDR3 DNA follows: TGTGCCAGCAGCTTGGTTGAGCATTCAGCTTTCTTT. Residues: CASSLVEHSAFF.

The rearrangement uses TRBV29-1 and TRBJ1-1; D may be TRBD1 (6 bases). This CDR3 is built from 14 residues. Germline values: CDR1 SQVTM, CDR2 ANQGSEA. The ends were cut back, 6 bases at V and 2 bases at J, with 16 bases in the middle. Written as DNA, the CDR3 is TGCAGCGTGGGTTCGGGGGGCGTAAACACTGAAGCTTTCTTT. It encodes CSVGSGGVNTEAFF.

This clone has just one count. This chain links TRBV10-2 with TRBJ1-5; D perhaps matches TRBD1 (5 bases). Trimming cost V 6 bases and J 5 bases, with 14 bases left between them. The CDR3 extends over 14 amino acids. Germline CDR1 reads WSHSY; CDR2 reads SAAADI. In DNA, the CDR3 is TGCGCCAGCAGCGGGACTAATGCCTATCAGCCCCAGCATTTT. Translating it yields CASSGTNAYQPQHF.

This clone was seen once. This rearrangement joins TRBV11-2 to TRBJ1-4; D not resolved. CDR3 size: 13 residues. Germline-derived CDR1 and CDR2 are SGHAT and FQNNGV. Trimming took 5 bases from V and 8 from J, leaving 12 bases between them. This CDR3 reads CASSPRGGEKLFF. The CDR3 coding sequence is TGTGCCAGCAGCCCACGTGGAGGCGAAAAACTGTTTTTT.

In nucleotides, the CDR3 is TGTGCCAGTAGCTTTACGCGGGGTCGTGATTCACCCCTCCACTTT. This encodes CASSFTRGRDSPLHF. The chain carries TRBV19 and TRBJ1-6; no definite D call. Germline V gene data show CDR1 as LNHDA and CDR2 as SQIVND (reference sequence). The length of the CDR3 is 15 residues. V lost 6 bases and J lost 8, with 17 bases in between.

This clone was picked up a small number of times. The chain couples TRBV2 to TRBJ1-3, with D hard to call. Trimming removed 10 bases at V and 3 bases at J, with 13 bases between. The CDR3 runs to 13 residues. From germline, CDR1 is SNHLY and CDR2 FYNNEI. For the CDR3, the DNA is TGTGCCAACTCGGCGGGAGTTGGAAACACCATATATTTT. It specifies CANSAGVGNTIYF. Together with reference TRBV2 and TRBJ1-3, the CDR3 gives the full variable domain: EPEVTQTPSHQVTQMGQEVILRCVPISNHLYFYWYRQILGQKVEFLVSFYNNEISEKSEIFDDQFSVERPDGSNFTLKIRSTKLEDSAMYFCANSAGVGNTIYFGEGSWLTVV.

The chain recombines TRBV20-1 with TRBJ2-7; D unresolved. V was shortened by 3 bases and J by 2 bases, with 5 bases between the two germline ends. The germline gives CDR1 DFQATT, CDR2 SNEGSKA (reference sequence). The CDR3 has 11 amino acids. The CDR3: CSASLPYEQYF. CDR3 DNA: TGCAGTGCTAGTCTCCCCTACGAGCAGTACTTC.

J is TRBJ2-3 and V is TRBV4-2; no clear D gene. In germline, CDR1 is LGHNA, CDR2 YNFKEQ. CDR3 size: 16 residues. V lost 0 bases, J lost 1 base, and 11 bases lay in between. In DNA, the CDR3 is TGTGCCAGCAGCCAAGAAGGTCTAGTAGGCACAGATACGCAGTATTTT. Encoded protein: CASSQEGLVGTDTQYF.

The chain has TRBV28 and TRBJ1-4, with 7 positions matching TRBD1. J gave up 12 bases and V 2 bases, and 3 bases lay outside the gene matches. The CDR3 consists of 12 residues. CDR1 is MDHEN and CDR2 is SYDVKM in the germline V gene. Here the CDR3 reads CASSLLDRELFF. In DNA, the CDR3 is TGTGCCAGCAGTTTACTAGACAGGGAACTGTTTTTT.

In nucleotides, the CDR3 is TGTGCCAGCAGCTCCGGGACAGGAGGTATTAGCACAGATACGCAGTATTTT. It specifies CASSSGTGGISTDTQYF. The chain recombines TRBV7-2 with TRBJ2-3; 8 nucleotides align to TRBD1. The J segment lost 0 bases and the V segment lost 4 bases, leaving 9 bases of the junction unmatched. CDR3 size: 17 residues. CDR1 is SGHTA and CDR2 is FQGNSA in the germline V gene. The complete variable domain, with remaining parts taken from reference TRBV7-2 and TRBJ2-3, reads GAGVSQSPSNKVTEKGKDVELRCDPISGHTALYWYRQSLGQGLEFLIYFQGNSAPDKSGLPSDRFSAERTGGSVSTLTIQRTQQEDSAVYLCASSSGTGGISTDTQYFGPGTRLTVL.

The chain uses TRBV7-2 and TRBJ1-2; 12 nucleotides line up with TRBD1. The ends lost 5 bases at V and 4 bases at J; junction bases unmatched: 8. This CDR3 has 16 residues. Per germline, CDR1 SGHTA and CDR2 FQGNSA. The CDR3 DNA follows: TGTGCCAGCAGCCCCCGGGACAGGGGGCTTGGCTATGGCTACACCTTC. Amino acid sequence: CASSPRDRGLGYGYTF.

This sequence joins TRBV5-1 and TRBJ1-4, with 10 bases identical to TRBD1. This CDR3 region has 15 residues. V lost 4 bases and J lost 7; bases outside the gene matches: 7. Germline-derived CDR1 and CDR2 are SGHRS and YFSETQ. The CDR3 region has the DNA TGCGCCAGCAGCCCCAGCGGGACAGGGGTTGAAAAACTGTTTTTT. Its translation is CASSPSGTGVEKLFF.